The clone carrying this T cell receptor beta chain was counted between two and nine times. Germline V CDR1 and CDR2: MDHEN, SYDVKM. The CDR3 contains 12 residues. V was trimmed by 5 bases and J by 5 bases, leaving 6 bases between them. Among the 120 subjects of the validation cohort, separate from the approximately 670-subject first cohort, were the donors. The sample originates from a study of cytomegalovirus exposure and HLA in healthy donors. Assay used: immunoSEQ multiplex PCR; TCRdb lists only in-frame clones, some missing. The table shows about 160,000 clones, with 88% occurring only once. The receptor's source is a man between 18 and 35 years old in good health and CMV-seronegative. Specimen: PBMCs. This sequence joins TRBV28 and TRBJ1-4; no definite D call. Here the CDR3 reads CASSGGNEKLFF. DNA of the CDR3: TGTGCCAGCAGTGGCGGGAATGAAAAACTGTTTTTT.